The present T cell receptor (beta chain) was sequenced within a study of blood T cell repertoires in COVID-19. The overall study: Material from acute and convalescent COVID-19 was sourced from the United States, Italy and Spain. In each case, the material was cDNA or gDNA derived from T cells, B-cell-depleted T cells, or PBMCs.

The assay was immunoSEQ multiplex PCR, and TCRdb's table has in-frame clones only and misses some. The repertoire holds approximately 400,000 clones, with about 89% as singletons. This clone was detected only once. Participants spanned ages roughly 18 to 95 years and resided in about 24 US areas. Recovered status in Cohort 3 required two negative PCRs, clearance, or symptom resolution. The CDR3 loop spans 15 amino acids. V shed 6 bases and J 3 bases; nucleotides not matched to a gene: 6. The germline CDR1 and CDR2 sequences are MNHEY and SMNVEV (reference sequence). Sequencing was carried out using PBMCs or T cells enriched from blood (not recorded which). This TCR was recovered from a man aged 30-40 years who had recovered from COVID-19. The chain carries TRBV27 and TRBJ1-5, with TRBD1 matching 9 bases. The CDR3 DNA sequence: TGTGCCAGCAGGCCCTGGACAGGGGTCAATCAGCCCCAGCATTTT. As protein: CASRPWTGVNQPQHF.